The 20 T cell receptor beta chains listed next were all sequenced from one sample in a study of OX40 agonist ivuxolimab in advanced cancers. Sequencing used immunoSEQ multiplex PCR; TCRdb keeps in-frame clones, though not all of them. The profile shows fewer than 65,000 clones, about 88% of them singletons. The source material was CD4+ or CD8+ T cells sorted from blood, sampled in a trial of the OX40 agonist ivuxolimab. The receptors were sampled from an adult with an advanced solid tumor such as melanoma, head and neck, liver or kidney cancer.

V and J are TRBV1 and TRBJ1-5. TRBV1 is a listed pseudogene. The CDR3 extends over 20 amino acids. This CDR3 is CTSSQPPDPREGGWYQPQHF. The CDR3 DNA reads as TGCACCAGCAGCCAACCACCAGATCCCAGGGAGGGGGGGTGGTATCAGCCCCAGCATTTT.

The rearrangement uses TRBV6-1 and TRBJ1-2; D gene ambiguous. Germline loops: CDR1 MNHNS, CDR2 SASEGT. Between the trimmed V and J ends, which lost 0 bases and 4 bases, there was a span of 12 bases. The CDR3 extends over 15 amino acids. This CDR3 reads CASSEALRATYGYTF. The CDR3 region has the DNA TGTGCCAGCAGTGAAGCGCTTCGGGCTACCTATGGCTACACCTTC.

The sample holds a few counts of this clone. The J gene is TRBJ2-5, the V gene TRBV28; no firm D call. The CDR3 has 12 amino acids. Trimming left V 8 bases short and J 9 bases short, with 16 bases between. Germline assignment: CDR1 MDHEN and CDR2 SYDVKM. CDR3 nucleotide sequence: TGTGCCAGCCTCGGCAGCACCTTGGCCCAGTACTTC. Its translation is CASLGSTLAQYF.

The chain couples TRBV19 to TRBJ2-7; tentative D call: TRBD2 (6 bases). There are 15 residues in the CDR3. Germline V CDR1 and CDR2: LNHDA, SQIVND (reference sequence). V was shortened by 7 bases and J by 6 bases, with 22 bases between the two germline ends. In DNA, the CDR3 is TGTGCCAGTACCCCGAGGAGCGGGCCCTCTGGCGAGCAGTACTTC. The encoded protein is CASTPRSGPSGEQYF.

V usage is TRBV2 and J usage is TRBJ2-5, with TRBD2 matching 9 bases. Unmatched junction bases numbered 7, after V lost 7 bases and J lost 4 bases. The length of the CDR3 is 14 residues. Germline lookup yields CDR1 SNHLY and CDR2 FYNNEI. This CDR3 reads CASNRAGGGETQYF. In nucleotides, the CDR3 is TGTGCCAGCAACAGAGCGGGAGGTGGAGAGACCCAGTACTTC.

The rearrangement links TRBV10-1 to TRBJ2-1; 8 nucleotides line up with TRBD2. Germline assignment: CDR1 WNHNN and CDR2 SYGVQD (reference sequence). The length of the CDR3 is 15 residues. V gave up 5 bases and J gave up 8 bases; unmatched junction bases: 11. The CDR3 coding sequence is TGCGCCAGCAGTCCTGGAGAGGGACTAGTTCATGAGCAGTTCTTC. It translates to CASSPGEGLVHEQFF.

This clone came up once. CDR3 bases: TGCGCCAGCAGCCCCCCTTCTGGCCTAGCGGGGGAGATAGATACGCAGTATTTT. It specifies CASSPPSGLAGEIDTQYF. This chain uses TRBV5-1 with TRBJ2-3; 10 nucleotides agree with TRBD2. Per germline, CDR1 SGHRS and CDR2 YFSETQ. The trim removed 4 bases at V and 5 bases at J, leaving 16 bases unmatched. The CDR3 sequence is 18 residues long.

The chain links TRBV28 to TRBJ1-3, with D possibly matching TRBD1 (5 bases). CDR1 is MDHEN and CDR2 is SYDVKM in the germline V gene. The CDR3 consists of 14 residues. The V end lost 9 bases, the J end lost 0 bases, and 12 bases lay between the germline ends. CDR3 sequence (DNA): TGTGCCAGTCCTCCGGGGGGCTCTGGAAACACCATATATTTT. Its translation: CASPPGGSGNTIYF.

The rearrangement joins TRBV7-2 to TRBJ2-1, with 12 bases matching TRBD2. The CDR3 covers 16 residues. Germline V gene sequence: CDR1 SGHTA, CDR2 FQGNSA. The ends lost 5 bases at V and 3 bases at J; junction bases unmatched: 5. The CDR3 reads CASSVTSGSFYNEQFF. The CDR3 coding sequence is TGTGCCAGCAGCGTGACTAGCGGGAGTTTCTACAATGAGCAGTTCTTC.

The chain employs TRBV5-1 and TRBJ1-5; D ambiguous. The CDR3 runs 14 residues. Trimming removed 7 bases at V and 0 bases at J, with 11 bases between. Germline loops: CDR1 SGHRS, CDR2 YFSETQ. CDR3: CASSEGNSNQPQHF. CDR3 coding DNA: TGCGCCAGCTCAGAAGGAAATAGCAATCAGCCCCAGCATTTT.

V and J are TRBV19 and TRBJ2-2; no reliable D call. CDR3 length: 15 amino acids. Trimming shortened V by 5 bases and J by 3 bases, and 13 bases separated the two germline ends. Looked up from germline, CDR1 is LNHDA and CDR2 is SQIVND (reference sequence). Written as DNA, the CDR3 is TGTGCCAGTAGTTTTGAAGGGCGGTACACCGGGGAGCTGTTTTTT. Its translation: CASSFEGRYTGELFF. Supplemented by reference TRBV19 and TRBJ2-2, the full variable domain reads DGGITQSPKYLFRKEGQNVTLSCEQNLNHDAMYWYRQDPGQGLRLIYYSQIVNDFQKGDIAEGYSVSREKKESFPLTVTSAQKNPTAFYLCASSFEGRYTGELFFGEGSRLTVL.

This clone was found a few times. The rearrangement joins TRBV4-1 to TRBJ2-1; TRBD2 is a possible D gene (5 bases). The CDR3 runs 17 residues. Germline loops: CDR1 MGHRA, CDR2 YSYEKL. Trimming took off 4 bases at V and 0 bases at J, with 16 bases between the two ends. CDR3 in DNA: TGCGCCAGCAGCCGCCTCGTCGGGCGGGTCTCCTACAATGAGCAGTTCTTC. Translated, it gives CASSRLVGRVSYNEQFF.

The chain links TRBV19 to TRBJ2-7; tentative D call: TRBD2 (5 bases). The CDR3 contains 14 residues. Trimming pared 3 bases from V and 0 bases from J, leaving 9 bases between. Germline V gene data show CDR1 as LNHDA and CDR2 as SQIVND (reference sequence). CDR3 in DNA: TGTGCCAGTAGTATCGGGGTCAGCTCCTACGAGCAGTACTTC. It translates to CASSIGVSSYEQYF.

The chain employs TRBV2 and TRBJ1-6; the D gene is possibly TRBD1 (6 bases). CDR1 and CDR2 (germline): SNHLY, FYNNEI. CDR3 size: 15 residues. Trimming pared 7 bases from V and 1 base from J, leaving 11 bases between. The CDR3 region is CASKGGKSYNSPLHF. The CDR3 nucleotides are TGTGCCAGCAAGGGGGGCAAATCCTATAATTCACCCCTCCACTTT.

The chain couples TRBV19 to TRBJ1-2; D gene uncertain. CDR1 and CDR2 from the germline V gene are LNHDA and SQIVND (reference sequence). This CDR3 is built from 11 residues. The V end was cut by 7 bases, the J end by 4 bases, with 7 bases between. For the CDR3, the DNA is TGTGCCAGTATCGGTCCCTATGGCTACACCTTC. It specifies CASIGPYGYTF.

The V call is TRBV5-5, the J call TRBJ2-3; TRBD1 matches at 10 bases. Germline lookup yields CDR1 SGHKS and CDR2 YYEKEE (reference sequence). V trimming: 3 bases; J trimming: 3 bases; junction bases outside the gene matches: 13. The CDR3 spans 18 residues. CDR3: CASSSTPGTGARTDTQYF. Here the CDR3 DNA reads TGTGCCAGCAGCTCCACCCCCGGGACAGGGGCCAGGACAGATACGCAGTATTTT.

V gene TRBV25-1 combines with J gene TRBJ1-2; possibly TRBD1 for D (6 bases). CDR3 length: 13 residues. Germline CDR1 reads MGHDK; CDR2 reads SYGVNS. With 3 bases removed from V and 4 bases from J, the gap between germline ends came to 9 bases. For the CDR3, the DNA is TGTGCCAGCAGTGATATGACAGGCTATGGCTACACCTTC. Its protein product is CASSDMTGYGYTF.

This clone was detected once. The chain carries TRBV27 and TRBJ2-2; 7 bases align to TRBD2. CDR3 size: 19 residues. CDR1 and CDR2 from the germline V gene are MNHEY and SMNVEV (reference sequence). The junction had 21 bases not matched to a gene; V was cut back by 6 bases and J by 5 bases. In DNA form, the CDR3 reads TGTGCCAGCAGCTCACTTCCGGCCGGGACTACAACCCGGACCGGGGAGCTGTTTTTT. This codes for CASSSLPAGTTTRTGELFF.

The J gene is TRBJ2-7, the V gene TRBV30; 8 bases match TRBD1. Germline lookup yields CDR1 GTSNPN and CDR2 SVGIG (reference sequence). This CDR3 has 15 residues. Losses at the gene ends were 3 bases for V and 1 base for J; bases not matched to a gene: 8. The DNA for the CDR3 is TGTGCCTGGAGGAGAGGGACAGGACTTTCCTACGAGCAGTACTTC. Its protein product is CAWRRGTGLSYEQYF. Full variable domain (outside the CDR3, taken from reference TRBV30 and TRBJ2-7): SQTIHQWPATLVQPVGSPLSLECTVEGTSNPNLYWYRQAAGRGLQLLFYSVGIGQISSEVPQNLSASRPQDRQFILSSKKLLLSDSGFYLCAWRRGTGLSYEQYFGPGTRLTVT.

The gene calls are TRBV28 and TRBJ1-1, with no clear D. The CDR3 has 12 amino acids. Germline values: CDR1 MDHEN, CDR2 SYDVKM. V lost 10 bases and J 5 bases, leaving 14 bases between the germline ends. As DNA, the CDR3 is TGTGCCACCACGCTGGGAGTGACTGAAGCTTTCTTT. As protein: CATTLGVTEAFF.